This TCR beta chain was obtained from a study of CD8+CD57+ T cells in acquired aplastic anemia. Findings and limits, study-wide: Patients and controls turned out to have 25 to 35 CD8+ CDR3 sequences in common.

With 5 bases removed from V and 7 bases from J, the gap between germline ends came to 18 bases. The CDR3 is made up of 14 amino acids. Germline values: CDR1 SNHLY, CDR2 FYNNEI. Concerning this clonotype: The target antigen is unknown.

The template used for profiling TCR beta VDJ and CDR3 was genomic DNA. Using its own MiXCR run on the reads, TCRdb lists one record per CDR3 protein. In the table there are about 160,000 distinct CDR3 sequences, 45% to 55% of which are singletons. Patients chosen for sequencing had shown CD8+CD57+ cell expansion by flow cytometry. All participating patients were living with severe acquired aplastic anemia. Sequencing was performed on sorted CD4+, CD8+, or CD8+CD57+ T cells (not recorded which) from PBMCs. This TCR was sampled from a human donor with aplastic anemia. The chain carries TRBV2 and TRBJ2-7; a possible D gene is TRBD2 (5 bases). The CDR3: CASSWNSGSEEQYF. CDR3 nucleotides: TGTGCCAGCAGTTGGAACAGCGGCTCAGAAGAGCAGTACTTC.